The sequence of this T cell receptor beta chain was determined in a study of cytomegalovirus exposure and HLA in healthy donors. Study-wide results and caveats: Presence/absence analyses assumed roughly uniform sequencing depth across donors. Despite most TCR sequences being rare, some public TCRs occurred in many donors.

PCR involved 60 Vbeta and 13 Jbeta primers. Sequencing was performed with immunoSEQ multiplex PCR; in TCRdb, only in-frame clones are kept and a portion is missing. The data contain 150,000 to 200,000 clones, 70% to 80% of them singletons. About this clone itself: Its antigen is not known.

The clonotype comes from a woman in her forties or fifties in good health and CMV-seronegative. The sample taken for sequencing was PBMCs.

This CDR3 reads CASSVATGRATGELFF. The CDR3 nucleotides read TGTGCCAGCAGCGTAGCTACAGGGCGAGCCACCGGGGAGCTGTTTTTT. The V and J genes are TRBV9 and TRBJ2-2; D possibly corresponds to TRBD1 (6 bases). V gave up 0 bases and J gave up 4 bases, with 13 bases separating them. Germline CDR1 SGDLS, CDR2 YYNGEE. This CDR3 spans 16 amino acids.